The T cell receptor (beta chain) under discussion was sequenced for a study of blood T cell repertoires in COVID-19. Turning to the study itself: The samples span acute and convalescent COVID-19 from the United States, Italy and Spain. The cDNA or gDNA used as material had been derived from T cells, B-cell-depleted T cells, or PBMCs.

The CDR3 is made up of 13 amino acids. Trimming removed 3 bases at V and 8 bases at J, with 8 bases between. The germline V gene has CDR1 LGHNT and CDR2 FRNRAP. As handled by the study authors: Reference gene primers were amplified, and this amplification served to estimate nucleated cell counts. The protocol was immunoSEQ multiplex PCR, while the TCRdb copy is restricted to in-frame clones and leaves out a portion. From that table come the V and J calls and clone size; the DNA was used to work out D and trimming. The sample lists 50,000 to 65,000 clones; 80% to 90% were seen once. This sequence was found in a man aged 35 to 55 with acute or convalescent COVID-19. V gene TRBV12-5 combines with J gene TRBJ1-6; D is unclear. The sample comprised peripheral blood. CDR3 DNA sequence: TGTGCTAGTGGTTTTGACACGGATTCACCCCTCCACTTT. This encodes CASGFDTDSPLHF.